The present TCR beta chain was sequenced within a study of beta chain features in type 1 diabetes. Overall study: What patients shared with healthy donors was a similar profile of age, gender and cell yields. Sorted cells from all samples, numbering some 99,000,000, were examined. General study points: Patients with type 1 diabetes carried fewer insertions and had more deletions at their VDJ junctions. Among all four CD4+ subsets, Type 1 diabetes patients had TCRB CDR3s that were moderately but significantly shorter.

As every portion of the isolated RNA was reverse transcribed, the sequencing read expressed TCRB transcripts. Around 1 million reads, on average, were obtained from stem cell-like memory T cell samples. This table comes from immunoSEQ multiplex PCR, and its TCRdb copy is limited to in-frame clones, with some not included. The sample records about 25,000 clones, around 68% being singletons. Remarks on this clone: Its specificity is unknown.

The sequencing input was stem cell memory CD4+ T cells from blood. The sequence came from a woman aged 40 to 49 with type 1 diabetes.

The DNA of the CDR3 is TGCGCCAGCAGCCGCGGCCAGACAGGGTCGTACGAGCAGTACTTC. Translating it yields CASSRGQTGSYEQYF. V and J are TRBV23-1 and TRBJ2-7; 7 bases agree with TRBD1. TRBV23-1 is identified as an open reading frame with a role that is uncertain. J gave up 4 bases and V 6 bases, and 12 bases lay outside the gene matches. CDR3 size: 15 residues.